Sequencing of this TCR beta chain was carried out in a study of a mutant IDH1 vaccine in newly diagnosed glioma. The sample's time point: week 47, end of study. One vaccine dose held 300 ug of mutant IDH1 20-mer peptide and came with topical imiquimod. On this clone itself: Antigen: not known.

Assay: immunoSEQ multiplex PCR; the TCRdb copy retains only in-frame clones and omits some. Found here are fewer than 45,000 clones, approximately 80% of them singletons; the top ten hold around a sixth. This CDR3 is built from 19 residues. With V trimmed by 2 bases and J by 1 base, 15 bases remained unmatched. Germline V gene sequence: CDR1 SGHDT, CDR2 YYEEEE. The sample in question was PBMCs, obtained from a glioma patient whose treatment included an IDH1 peptide vaccine. The clonotype was recovered from a man aged 18 to 29 with glioma. Some clones in this sample may be carry-over from other donors' samples. V gene TRBV5-6 combines with J gene TRBJ2-7, with 10 positions matching TRBD2. Here the CDR3 reads CASSFRLAGYLSMSYEQYF. The CDR3 bases are TGTGCCAGCAGCTTTCGACTAGCGGGCTACCTCTCGATGTCCTACGAGCAGTACTTC.